The next 6 T cell receptor beta chains were all read from a single sample in a study of immune evolution from preneoplasia to lung adenocarcinoma. Only in-frame clones appear in the TCRdb table, and some are missing; sequencing was by immunoSEQ multiplex PCR. The sample comprises under 15,000 clones, roughly 87% of which are singletons, and approximately 3% rests with the top ten. The specimen sequenced was FFPE lung adenocarcinoma in situ tissue. These receptors all stem from a donor aged 70 or over with lung adenocarcinoma.

The chain couples TRBV5-1 to TRBJ2-2; 7 bases map to TRBD2. The CDR3 loop spans 14 amino acids. Trimming removed 3 bases from V and 3 bases from J; junction bases left unmatched: 2. Per germline, CDR1 SGHRS and CDR2 YFSETQ. CDR3 in amino acids: CASSWGGDTGELFF. CDR3 bases: TGCGCCAGCAGCTGGGGGGGAGACACCGGGGAGCTGTTTTTT.

This chain connects TRBV9 to TRBJ2-3; the D gene is possibly TRBD2 (6 bases). Trimming removed 3 bases at V and 10 bases at J, with 30 bases between. The CDR3 covers 18 residues. Germline CDR1 SGDLS, CDR2 YYNGEE. DNA of the CDR3: TGTGCCAGCAGCGCCCTAGGCCCGGGAGCGATCGATATAGGGGCGCAGTATTTT. It codes for CASSALGPGAIDIGAQYF.

The V and J genes are TRBV7-2 and TRBJ2-7; no reliable D call. V lost 1 base, J lost 5 bases, and 3 bases lay in between. This CDR3 comprises 11 residues. Germline CDR1 is SGHTA and CDR2 is FQGNSA. CDR3 nucleotide sequence: TGTGCCAGCAGCTTAGTCCACGAGCAGTACTTC. Translation gives CASSLVHEQYF.

The chain joins TRBV7-2 to TRBJ2-1; TRBD1 matches 7 bases. The CDR3 consists of 13 residues. In germline, CDR1 is SGHTA, CDR2 FQGNSA. V lost 8 bases to trimming and J lost 6 bases; unmatched junction nucleotides: 7. The CDR3 DNA follows: TGTGCCAGCTCCTGGGACAGCGCCAATGAGCAGTTCTTC. It yields the protein CASSWDSANEQFF.

The chain has TRBV5-4 and TRBJ2-7; 8 bases line up with TRBD2. V lost 0 bases and J lost 3; bases outside the gene matches: 2. Germline assignment: CDR1 SGHNT and CDR2 YYREEE (reference sequence). The CDR3 totals 14 residues. This CDR3 reads CASSLAGGGYEQYF. CDR3 nucleotides: TGTGCCAGCAGCTTGGCGGGAGGGGGCTACGAGCAGTACTTC.

The chain recombines TRBV5-6 with TRBJ2-5, with D unclear. Germline values: CDR1 SGHDT, CDR2 YYEEEE. The CDR3 loop spans 15 amino acids. The V end was cut by 4 bases, the J end by 1 base, with 14 bases between. This CDR3 reads CASSDGWVRQETQYF. The CDR3 DNA reads TGTGCCAGCAGCGACGGGTGGGTACGCCAAGAGACCCAGTACTTC.